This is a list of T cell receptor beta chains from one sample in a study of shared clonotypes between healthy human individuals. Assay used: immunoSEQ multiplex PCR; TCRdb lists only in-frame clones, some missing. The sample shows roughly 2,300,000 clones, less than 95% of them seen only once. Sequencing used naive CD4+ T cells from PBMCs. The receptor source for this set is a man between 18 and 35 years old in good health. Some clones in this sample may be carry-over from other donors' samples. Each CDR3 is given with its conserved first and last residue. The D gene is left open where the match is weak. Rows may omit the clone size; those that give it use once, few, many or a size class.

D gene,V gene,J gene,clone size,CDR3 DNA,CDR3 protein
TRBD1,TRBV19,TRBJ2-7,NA,TGTGCCAGTAGTATAGGACAGGGGGAGACCTACGAGCAGTACTTC,CASSIGQGETYEQYF
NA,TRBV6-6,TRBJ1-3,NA,TGTGCCAGCAGCCCTACAGGGATAGGAAACACCATATATTTT,CASSPTGIGNTIYF
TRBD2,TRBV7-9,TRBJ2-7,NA,TGTGCCAGCAGCCGGACTAGCGGCTACGAGCAGTACTTC,CASSRTSGYEQYF
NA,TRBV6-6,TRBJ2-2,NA,TGTGCCAGCAGGACCGACAGTGATGGTCGACGGGAGCTGTTTTTT,CASRTDSDGRRELFF
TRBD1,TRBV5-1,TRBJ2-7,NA,TGCGCCAGCAGCTTGGGGACAGGGACCGACGAGCAGTACTTC,CASSLGTGTDEQYF
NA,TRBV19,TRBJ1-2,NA,TGTGCCAGTAGTCCCACCGGGACGGGCTATGGCTACACCTTC,CASSPTGTGYGYTF
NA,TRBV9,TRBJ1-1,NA,TGTGCCAGCTCACCCTCCAGCAGGGCGGGCACTGAAGCTTTCTTT,CASSPSSRAGTEAFF
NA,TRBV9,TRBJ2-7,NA,TGTGCCAGCAGCGTAGCCGGTGGGCGGATCTACGAGCAGTACTTC,CASSVAGGRIYEQYF
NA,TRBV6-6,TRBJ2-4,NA,TGTGCCAGCAGTTCCGGACAGCGACTAGCCAAAAACATTCAGTACTTC,CASSSGQRLAKNIQYF
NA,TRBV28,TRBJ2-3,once,TGTGCCAGTCTAGTCTCAACGACCCGAGATACGCAGTATTTT,CASLVSTTRDTQYF
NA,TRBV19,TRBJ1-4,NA,TGTGCCAGTACTACTGGGACAACTAATGAAAAACTGTTTTTT,CASTTGTTNEKLFF
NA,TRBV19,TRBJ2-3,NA,TGTGCCAGTGCATGGAGGGGATTCACAGATACGCAGTATTTT,CASAWRGFTDTQYF
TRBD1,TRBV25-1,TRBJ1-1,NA,TGTGCCAGCAGTGACTTGACAGGGGGCGTCCCTGAAGCTTTCTTT,CASSDLTGGVPEAFF
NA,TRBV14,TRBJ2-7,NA,TGTGCCAGCAGCCAAGACTCAAGCGCAAGCTCCTACGAGCAGTACTTC,CASSQDSSASSYEQYF
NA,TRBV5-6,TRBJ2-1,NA,TGTGCCAGCAGCCTCACTCACAGGGAAATCTACAATGAGCAGTTCTTC,CASSLTHREIYNEQFF
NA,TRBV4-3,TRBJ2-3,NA,TGCGCCAGCAGCCAAGATCTAAGGCGAGATACGCAGTATTTT,CASSQDLRRDTQYF
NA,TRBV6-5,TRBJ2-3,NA,TGTGCCAGCAGCCCCGCCGGGTTCGGCACAGATACGCAGTATTTT,CASSPAGFGTDTQYF
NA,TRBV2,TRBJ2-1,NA,TGTGCCAGCAGCAGGGATTTATACAATGAGCAGTTCTTC,CASSRDLYNEQFF
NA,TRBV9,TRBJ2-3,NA,TGTGCCAGTAGCGGATACACAGATACGCAGTATTTT,CASSGYTDTQYF
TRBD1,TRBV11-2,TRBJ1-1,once,TGTGCCAGCAGCTCAATCAGGGGGCTGGGCACTGAAGCTTTCTTT,CASSSIRGLGTEAFF
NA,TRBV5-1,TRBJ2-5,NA,TGCGCCAGCAATAGAGGAAGCTCGGAGACCCAGTACTTC,CASNRGSSETQYF
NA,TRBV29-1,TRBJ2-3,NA,TGCAGCGTTGAGGTAGCGGCAAGCACAGATACGCAGTATTTT,CSVEVAASTDTQYF
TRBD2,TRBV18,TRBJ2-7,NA,TGTGCCAGCTCAGCTGAAGCGGGAGGTCCCTACGAGCAGTACTTC,CASSAEAGGPYEQYF
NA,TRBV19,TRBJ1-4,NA,TGTGCCAGTACCCGGGGAGGGCTGGGGGAAAAACTGTTTTTT,CASTRGGLGEKLFF
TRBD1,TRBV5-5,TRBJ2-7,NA,TGTGCCAGCAGCAGTATAACAGGGGTAGGACCCTACGAGCAGTACTTC,CASSSITGVGPYEQYF
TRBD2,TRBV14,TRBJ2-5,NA,TGTGCCAGCAGCCATCAGCCTAGCGGGAGAAAAGAGACCCAGTACTTC,CASSHQPSGRKETQYF
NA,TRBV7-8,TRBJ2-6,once,TGTGCCAGCAGCCCAGTGATAGGGGCTGGGGCCAACGTCCTGACTTTC,CASSPVIGAGANVLTF
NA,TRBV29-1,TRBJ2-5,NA,TGCAGCGTTGTGGGGTGGGGCCAAGGGGCCCAGTACTTC,CSVVGWGQGAQYF
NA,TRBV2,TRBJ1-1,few,TGTGCCAGCAGTGAGGATGAGGGGGATCGGAAAGCTTTCTTT,CASSEDEGDRKAFF
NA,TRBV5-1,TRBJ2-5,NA,TGCGCCAGCAGCTTATCAGGGTCTCCCAGCGGAGAGACCCAGTACTTC,CASSLSGSPSGETQYF
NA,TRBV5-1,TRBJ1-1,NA,TGCGCCAGCAGCTGGGCACAGGGTGTCGGGACTGAAGCTTTCTTT,CASSWAQGVGTEAFF
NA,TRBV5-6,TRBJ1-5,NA,TGTGCCAGCAGCTTGTACTGGCGGGGTTCCAGCGAGCCCCAGCATTTT,CASSLYWRGSSEPQHF
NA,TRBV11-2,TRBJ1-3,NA,TGTGCCAGCAGCTTAGATCCTGGATCTGGAAACACCATATATTTT,CASSLDPGSGNTIYF
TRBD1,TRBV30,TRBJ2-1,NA,TGTGCCTGGGCACCCACGACAGGGGTTGGGCAGTTCTTC,CAWAPTTGVGQFF
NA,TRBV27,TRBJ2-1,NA,TGTGCCAGCAGTCCCTCAGGGGGGCATCCATACAATGAGCAGTTCTTC,CASSPSGGHPYNEQFF
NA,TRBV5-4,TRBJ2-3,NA,TGTGCCAGCAGCTTGTCTCCTAGCACAGATACGCAGTATTTT,CASSLSPSTDTQYF
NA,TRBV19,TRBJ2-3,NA,TGTGCCAGTACACAAAGAGATACGCAGTATTTT,CASTQRDTQYF
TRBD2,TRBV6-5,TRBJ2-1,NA,TGTGCCAGCAGTTCCGTCCCCGCGGGAGGTGACAATGAGCAGTTCTTC,CASSSVPAGGDNEQFF
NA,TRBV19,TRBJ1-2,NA,TGTGCCAGTAGTTTCACCCTGGGGGGCTACACCTTC,CASSFTLGGYTF
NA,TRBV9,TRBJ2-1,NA,TGTGCCAGCAGCGTAGGGCCCCCCGGCTACAATGAGCAGTTCTTC,CASSVGPPGYNEQFF
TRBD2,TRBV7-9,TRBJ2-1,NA,TGTGCCAGCAGCTACAGACTAGCGGGGGCTAATGGGGATGAGCAGTTCTTC,CASSYRLAGANGDEQFF
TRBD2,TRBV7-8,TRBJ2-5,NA,TGTGCCATCGTCCCGGGACAGGGACTAGCGGGCGGAGAGACCCAGTACTTC,CAIVPGQGLAGGETQYF
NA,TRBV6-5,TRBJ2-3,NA,TGTGCCAGCAGTTACCTCTTCACAGATACGCAGTATTTT,CASSYLFTDTQYF
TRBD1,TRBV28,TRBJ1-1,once,TGTGCCAGCACGCCAGGGGGTAGGACTGAAGCTTTCTTT,CASTPGGRTEAFF
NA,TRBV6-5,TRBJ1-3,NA,TGTGCCAGCAGTAAACAGGCCCTTAACACCATATATTTT,CASSKQALNTIYF
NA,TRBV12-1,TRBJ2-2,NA,TGTGCCAGCAGCTTTTGGACGCAGGGCGGGAGGAGGTGGCGCGGGGAGCTGTTTTTT,CASSFWTQGGRRWRGELFF
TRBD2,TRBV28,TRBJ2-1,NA,TGTGCCAGCATGCTAGCGGACCATTACAATGAGCAGTTCTTC,CASMLADHYNEQFF
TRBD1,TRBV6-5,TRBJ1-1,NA,TGTGCCAGCAGCCAATCCGGGACAGTCAACACTGAAGCTTTCTTT,CASSQSGTVNTEAFF
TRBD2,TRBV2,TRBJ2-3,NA,TGTGCCAGCAGGTTGGGACTAGCGGGAACTTCCTCCGGGGATACGCAGTATTTT,CASRLGLAGTSSGDTQYF
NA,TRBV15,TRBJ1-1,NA,TGTGCCACCAGAGCAGGGGCAGGGTCGAACACTGAAGCTTTCTTT,CATRAGAGSNTEAFF
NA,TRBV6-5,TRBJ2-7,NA,TGTGCCAGCAGTTACTCGATCGGGGGGCGCAGGTACGAGCAGTACTTC,CASSYSIGGRRYEQYF
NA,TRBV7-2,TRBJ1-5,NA,TGTGCCACCAGCTTAAGGCTGGGAAATCAGCCCCAGCATTTT,CATSLRLGNQPQHF
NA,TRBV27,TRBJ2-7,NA,TGTGCCAGCAGTTTTGTACAGGGCGAGCAGTACTTC,CASSFVQGEQYF
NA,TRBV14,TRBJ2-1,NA,TGTGCCAGCAGCCCCTCTCTCAGCTACAATGAGCAGTTCTTC,CASSPSLSYNEQFF
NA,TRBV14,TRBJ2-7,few,TGTGCCAGCAGCCCCTACTACGAGCAGTACTTC,CASSPYYEQYF
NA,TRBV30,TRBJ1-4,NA,TGTGCCTGGGGGGACTTCGCTGAAAAACTGTTTTTT,CAWGDFAEKLFF